These 13 T cell receptor beta chains originate from one sample sequenced in a study of shared clonotypes between healthy human individuals. CD45RO-negative cells were positively selected for CCR7, leaving out terminally differentiated effector memory CD45RA+ cells. The assay was immunoSEQ multiplex PCR, and TCRdb's table has in-frame clones only and misses some. The sample lists about 2.1 million clones; about 92% were seen once. The sample comprised naive CD8+ T cells from PBMCs. Receptor source: a man between 18 and 35 years old in good health. Some clones in this sample may be carry-over from other donors' samples.

The V call is TRBV9, the J call TRBJ2-2, with 7 bases aligning to TRBD2. Trimming cost V 4 bases and J 4 bases; bases outside gene matches: 13. The length of the CDR3 is 17 residues. Germline V lookup: CDR1 SGDLS, CDR2 YYNGEE. In DNA, the CDR3 is TGTGCCAGCAGCCCCAGGACCGGGGGAGGGCCCACCGGGGAGCTGTTTTTT. Translating it yields CASSPRTGGGPTGELFF. Looking up the rest from reference TRBV9 and TRBJ2-2 gives the full variable domain: DSGVTQTPKHLITATGQRVTLRCSPRSGDLSVYWYQQSLDQGLQFLIQYYNGEERAKGNILERFSAQQFPDLHSELNLSSLELGDSALYFCASSPRTGGGPTGELFFGEGSRLTVL.

CDR3 amino acids: CASSQARGNYGYTF. In nucleotides, the CDR3 is TGCGCCAGCAGCCAAGCTCGAGGAAACTATGGCTACACCTTC. V is TRBV4-3 and J is TRBJ1-2; D call uncertain. The V gene's germline CDR1 is LGHNA and CDR2 YSLEER. Trimming shortened V by 1 base and J by 2 bases, and 8 bases separated the two germline ends. The CDR3 sequence is 14 residues long.

The J gene is TRBJ2-1, the V gene TRBV5-1; TRBD2 agrees at 14 bases. CDR3 length: 14 residues. The ends lost 4 bases at V and 15 bases at J; junction bases unmatched: 9. Germline CDR1 reads SGHRS; CDR2 reads YFSETQ. The CDR3 DNA follows: TGCGCCAGCAGCCAACCGGGACTAGCGGGGGATCTGTTCTTC. It encodes CASSQPGLAGDLFF.

The chain couples TRBV29-1 to TRBJ2-5; D possibly corresponds to TRBD2 (7 bases). V lost 7 bases, J lost 3 bases, and 18 bases lay in between. CDR3 length equals 14 residues. Germline values: CDR1 SQVTM, CDR2 ANQGSEA. CDR3 sequence reads: CSAKGAGAKETQYF. CDR3 in DNA: TGCAGCGCCAAAGGGGCGGGGGCGAAAGAGACCCAGTACTTC.

This rearrangement joins TRBV27 to TRBJ1-2; no clear D gene. Germline assignment: CDR1 MNHEY and CDR2 SMNVEV (reference sequence). This CDR3 spans 14 amino acids. Trimming cost V 6 bases and J 4 bases, with 15 bases left between them. CDR3 sequence (DNA): TGTGCCAGCAGACCCTCCCCGGGGTCCTATGGCTACACCTTC. Its translation is CASRPSPGSYGYTF.

This chain connects TRBV7-2 to TRBJ2-2; 11 positions match TRBD2. The CDR3 consists of 14 residues. After removal of 4 bases from V and 8 bases from J, the junction contained 3 bases not matched to a gene. CDR1 and CDR2 (germline): SGHTA, FQGNSA. The CDR3 here is CASSWGLAAGELFF. The CDR3 DNA reads as TGTGCCAGCAGCTGGGGACTAGCGGCAGGGGAGCTGTTTTTT.

The rearrangement links TRBV19 to TRBJ2-1; maybe TRBD2 (7 bases). The CDR3 consists of 16 residues. V lost 5 bases and J 4 bases, leaving 18 bases between the germline ends. The germline CDR1 and CDR2 sequences are LNHDA and SQIVND (reference sequence). The CDR3 bases are TGTGCCAGTAGTCCAGCAACAGGGAGGGGATACAATGAGCAGTTCTTC. Its protein is CASSPATGRGYNEQFF.

The chain recombines TRBV5-6 with TRBJ1-5, with 8 bases lining up with TRBD1. From germline, CDR1 is SGHDT and CDR2 YYEEEE. CDR3 size: 18 residues. Germline trimming cut 4 bases from V and 2 bases from J; bases unmatched to any gene: 14. Here the CDR3 reads CASSRMPPGGFRNQPQHF. CDR3 nucleotides: TGTGCCAGCAGCCGCATGCCACCAGGGGGCTTTCGCAATCAGCCCCAGCATTTT.

J is TRBJ1-1 and V is TRBV6-1; D may be TRBD1 (6 bases). The CDR3 loop spans 13 amino acids. Germline V CDR1 and CDR2: MNHNS, SASEGT. Trimming pared 2 bases from V and 5 bases from J, leaving 9 bases between. The CDR3 DNA is TGTGCCAGCAGTGAAAGGGGGAAAACTGAAGCTTTCTTT. Amino acids: CASSERGKTEAFF.

The chain employs TRBV10-2 and TRBJ2-2, with D uncertain. Germline CDR1 and CDR2: WSHSY and SAAADI. V was clipped by 2 bases and J by 1 base, with 11 bases between them. The CDR3 is 16 amino acids. In DNA, the CDR3 is TGCGCCAGCAGTGAGGCCCCTTTCTGGAACACCGGGGAGCTGTTTTTT. Translated: CASSEAPFWNTGELFF.

The CDR3 sequence is CASQGALNTEAFF. The DNA for the CDR3 is TGTGCCTCACAGGGGGCCTTGAACACTGAAGCTTTCTTT. The V and J genes are TRBV15 and TRBJ1-1; TRBD1 matches 9 bases. Germline V gives CDR1 LNHNV, CDR2 YYDKDF (reference sequence). The CDR3 sequence is 13 residues long. The ends lost 11 bases at V and 0 bases at J; junction bases unmatched: 4.

Remarks on this clone: Other DNA sequences in this sample translate to the same CDR3. The rearrangement uses TRBV9 and TRBJ2-3; D perhaps matches TRBD2 (6 bases). From germline, CDR1 is SGDLS and CDR2 YYNGEE. This CDR3 has 16 residues. V lost 3 bases to trimming and J lost 0 bases, with 14 bases between them. The CDR3 DNA follows: TGTGCCAGCAGCGCGACCTCCGGGACTAGCACAGATACGCAGTATTTT. Its translation: CASSATSGTSTDTQYF.

About this clone itself: This specimen includes other DNA sequences encoding the same CDR3. CDR3 amino acids: CASSPTNTGELFF. CDR3 sequence (DNA): TGTGCCAGCAGCCCAACTAACACCGGGGAGCTGTTTTTT. The chain is built from TRBV7-6 and TRBJ2-2; no firm D call. The CDR3 is made up of 13 amino acids. CDR1 and CDR2 (germline): SGHVS, FNYEAQ. V gave up 5 bases and J gave up 2 bases, with 6 bases separating them.